This T cell receptor beta chain emerged from a study of blood T cell repertoires in COVID-19. The wider study: There were acute and convalescent COVID-19 samples, and they came from the United States, Italy and Spain. The cDNA or gDNA used as material had been derived from T cells, B-cell-depleted T cells, or PBMCs.

Original analysis: Reference gene primers were amplified, and this amplification served to estimate nucleated cell counts. Libraries were prepared by immunoSEQ multiplex PCR; TCRdb keeps only in-frame clonotypes and omits some of them. V, J and clone size are those of that table, while D and trimming were read from the DNA. Altogether some 70,000 clones are present, around 82% being singletons, with the ten largest covering 6.6%. This CDR3 region has 17 residues. The germline gives CDR1 MRHNA, CDR2 SNTAGT. J lost 4 bases, V lost 6 bases, and 11 bases had no gene match. V is TRBV6-4 and J is TRBJ2-2, with 10 bases fitting TRBD1. Sequences were obtained from peripheral blood. The clonotype comes from a man in his fifties or sixties with acute or convalescent COVID-19. As DNA, the CDR3 is TGTGCCAGCAGAGGACAGGGGGTTGGTGGTCGCACCGGGGAGCTGTTTTTT. It translates to CASRGQGVGGRTGELFF.